This TCR beta chain is from a study of T cells after posttransplantation cyclophosphamide. Comment on this clone: The antigen remains unidentified.

Study results and caveats: Later post-transplant blood repertoires were often dominated by donor CD8+ memory clones.

Sequencing used immunoSEQ multiplex PCR; TCRdb keeps in-frame clones, though not all of them. The sample includes over 950 clones, about 73% of them seen just once. Trimming removed 0 bases from V and 0 bases from J, with 8 bases in between. CDR1 and CDR2 from the germline V gene are LGHNA and YSLEER. The CDR3 totals 15 residues. The chain recombines TRBV4-3 with TRBJ1-2; a weak D match, TRBD1 (5 bases). Sequencing was carried out using memory CD8+ T cells sorted from blood. The sequence was obtained from a man between 50 and 59 years old in good health, CMV-negative, and a related stem cell transplant donor. CDR3 amino acids: CASSQEDSSNYGYTF. CDR3 DNA: TGCGCCAGCAGCCAAGAAGACAGCTCTAACTATGGCTACACCTTC.